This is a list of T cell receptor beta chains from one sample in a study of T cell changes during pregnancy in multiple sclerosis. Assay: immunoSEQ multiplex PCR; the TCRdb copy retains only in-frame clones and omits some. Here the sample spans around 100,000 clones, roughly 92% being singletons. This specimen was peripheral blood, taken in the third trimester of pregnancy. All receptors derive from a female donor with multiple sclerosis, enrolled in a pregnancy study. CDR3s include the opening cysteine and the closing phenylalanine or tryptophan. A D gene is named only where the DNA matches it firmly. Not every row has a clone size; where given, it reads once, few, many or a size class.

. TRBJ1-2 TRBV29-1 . TGCAGCGTTGATAGGCCACAGGATGGCTACACCTTC CSVDRPQDGYTF
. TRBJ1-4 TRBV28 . TGTGCCAGCAGCCCAGGGAGGGCTACTAATGAAAAACTGTTTTTT CASSPGRATNEKLFF
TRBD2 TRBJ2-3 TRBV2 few TGTGCCAGCAGCGACGGGGGGACTAGCACAGATACGCAGTATTTT CASSDGGTSTDTQYF
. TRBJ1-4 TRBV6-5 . TGTGCCAGTGGAGGGGGGGGAGGACTGTTTTTT CASGGGGGLFF
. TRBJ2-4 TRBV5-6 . TGTGCCAGCAGCTTTGGTGGGGGCTCGGGCAAAAACATTCAGTACTTC CASSFGGGSGKNIQYF
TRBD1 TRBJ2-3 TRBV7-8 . TGTGCCAGCAGCTTAGAGGACAGGTGGAATGGGCAGTATTTT CASSLEDRWNGQYF
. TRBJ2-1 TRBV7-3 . TGTGCCAGCAGCTTAAATGCGGCAGCCTACAATGAGCAGTTCTTC CASSLNAAAYNEQFF
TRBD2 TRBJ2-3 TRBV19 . TGTGCCAGTAGTTCCCGGACTAGCGGGGGGGGTCGTTATACGCAGTATTTT CASSSRTSGGGRYTQYF
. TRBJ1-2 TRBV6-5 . TGTGCCAGCACCCGCGCCGGACAGATTTATGGCTACACCTTC CASTRAGQIYGYTF
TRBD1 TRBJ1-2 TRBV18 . TGTGCCAGCTCAACAGACAGGGAGAGGGGCTACACCTTC CASSTDRERGYTF
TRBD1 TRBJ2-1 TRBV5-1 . TGCGCCAGCAGCCGGGACAGGGGTGGCAATGAGCAGTTCTTC CASSRDRGGNEQFF
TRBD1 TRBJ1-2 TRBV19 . TGTGCCAGTAGTATAGGAGGGGGCAAGAACTATGGCTACACCTTC CASSIGGGKNYGYTF
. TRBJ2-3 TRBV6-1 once TGTGCCAGCAGTGCTGGCGGGGATACAGATACGCAGTATTTT CASSAGGDTDTQYF
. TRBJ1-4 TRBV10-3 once TGTGCCATCAGTGTGGAGGGTGGTGAAAAACTGTTTTTT CAISVEGGEKLFF
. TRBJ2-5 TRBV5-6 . TGTGCCAGCAGCTTGCCGGAGGTGGAGGAGACCCAGTACTTC CASSLPEVEETQYF
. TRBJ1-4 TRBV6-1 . TGTGCCAGCAGTGACAGGGCAGCATTAACTAATGAAAAACTGTTTTTT CASSDRAALTNEKLFF
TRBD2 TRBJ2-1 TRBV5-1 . TGCGCCAGCAGCTTGTCTGGACTAGCGGGAGACTCCTACAATGAGCAGTTCTTC CASSLSGLAGDSYNEQFF
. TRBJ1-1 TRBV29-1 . TGCAGCGTAGCCTGGGGGGGGACTGAAGCTTTCTTT CSVAWGGTEAFF
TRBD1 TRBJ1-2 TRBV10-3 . TGTGCCATCAGTGACGGGGCCAGGGGGCTCTCCCCACTCTATGGCTACACCTTC CAISDGARGLSPLYGYTF
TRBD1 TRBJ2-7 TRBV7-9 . TGTGCCAGCAGCAGAAATACGCTGGGGACAGACTTCTACGAGCAGTACTTC CASSRNTLGTDFYEQYF
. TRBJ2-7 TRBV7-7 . TGTGCCAGCAGCCAGGGGACTACCTCCTACGAGCAGTACTTC CASSQGTTSYEQYF
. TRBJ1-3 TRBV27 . TGTGCCAGCAGACCCCCCCCTTTGGCCTCTGGAAACACCATATATTTT CASRPPPLASGNTIYF